This T cell receptor beta chain was sequenced for a study of cytomegalovirus exposure and HLA in healthy donors. Amplification used 60 Vbeta primers and 13 Jbeta primers. Assay used: immunoSEQ multiplex PCR; TCRdb lists only in-frame clones, some missing. The table shows some 150,000 clones, with roughly four fifths occurring only once. This CDR3 has 17 amino acids. Per the germline V gene, CDR1 is MDHEN and CDR2 is SYDVKM. J lost 3 bases, V lost 2 bases, and 13 bases had no gene match. This TCR came from a female donor in good health and CMV-seropositive. The chain uses TRBV28 and TRBJ2-7; the match to TRBD1 covers 7 bases. Sample: PBMCs. As DNA, the CDR3 is TGTGCCAGCAGTTTAGATTCAGACAGGGAAGGGCTCTACGAGCAGTACTTC. Its protein product is CASSLDSDREGLYEQYF.